The clone carrying this T cell receptor beta chain was picked up a small number of times. Its specificity is not known. Amplification used 60 Vbeta primers and 13 Jbeta primers. TCRdb's table, derived via immunoSEQ multiplex PCR, lists solely in-frame clones and lacks some. Counted here are some 190,000 clones, around 87% occurring once; the ten biggest clones make up about 1.2%. The data were taken from a study of cytomegalovirus exposure and HLA in healthy donors. Study-wide context: A prior analysis found around 110 million unique TCR beta sequences from roughly 180 million T cells. Study-level results: Specificity of a few CMV-associated chains for CMV antigens was verified in vitro. Reports state that TCR beta sequences accurately predicted most subjects' HLA-A and HLA-B alleles. Donor immune exposure was known only as CMV serostatus.

V was cut by 4 bases and J by 8 bases, with 12 bases left in between. The CDR3 has 12 amino acids. Germline loops: CDR1 SGDLS, CDR2 YYNGEE. This TCR derives from a man aged 25-40 years in good health and CMV-seronegative. Sequencing was done on a sample of PBMCs. This chain joins TRBV9 and TRBJ1-2, with D tentatively TRBD1 (5 bases). The CDR3 DNA reads TGTGCCAGCAGCCAGGGAAGTGTAGGCTACACCTTC. Amino acids: CASSQGSVGYTF. Supplemented by reference TRBV9 and TRBJ1-2, the full variable domain reads DSGVTQTPKHLITATGQRVTLRCSPRSGDLSVYWYQQSLDQGLQFLIQYYNGEERAKGNILERFSAQQFPDLHSELNLSSLELGDSALYFCASSQGSVGYTFGSGTRLTVV.